The following is a T cell receptor (beta chain) sequence with its context. At least ten counts were recorded for this clonotype. This clone's antigen is unknown. Base quality data are lacking; no much larger clone is found one base away. For repertoire sequencing, the TCR beta CDR3 regions were amplified from RNA transcripts. The first round was an RT-PCR using HTBI primers with the Qiagen OneStep RT-PCR kit, and this first round was followed by a second-round multiplex PCR, then size selection and purification. Sequencing of the libraries was carried out on an Illumina HiSeq2000 in paired-end mode with 100 bp reads. As for how the authors treated the data: SOAPnuke was used to process the reads, removing any read that contained adapters or uncalled bases, had a mean Phred below 15, or lacked an exact match to the constant primer or identifier. COPE v1.2.5 was used to merge high-quality paired reads. Unique nucleotide sequences were defined as clonotypes and aligned to IMGT TRB V, D and J references using MiTCR v1.1. The analysis was limited to V-J combinations with a frequency above 0.0001, which together covered 99.2% of repertoires. For each V-J combination, a TCR clonal expansion and chaos score was defined as the ratio of F50 clonal expansion to chaos observed in the TCRdist matrix. Welch's t-statistics and random forest were used to reduce the features to 10 to 15 V-J combinations, which were then used as input to a naive Bayes classifier. The similarity between thyroid and blood repertoires was quantified using the Morisita-Horn index. In-frame beta chains were kept once TCRdb had trimmed the public reads at Q25 with fastp and called clones with MiXCR. Identical CDR3 protein sequences are pooled into one entry, listed with their most common genes and DNA. V and J calls and clone size were set by TCRdb, not the authors. The sample data list over a million distinct CDR3 sequences, and about 40% of these were observed just once. The ten largest clones take up around 10% of the sample.

Hyperthyroidism patients were newly diagnosed, were aged 18 to 65 years, and had a disease duration under 2 months. Anyone with other autoimmune diseases, uncontrolled infections, pregnancy or lactation was excluded from the study. Clinical symptoms, serum thyroxine, TRAb, thyroid ultrasound and orbital computed tomography were used for diagnosis. Total RNA was extracted with Trizol reagent and quality-checked on an Agilent 2100 Bioanalyzer. This sample was included in a study of Graves' ophthalmopathy and Graves' hyperthyroidism (dated by TCRdb to 2017 to 2018). Describing the broader study: A patient counted as having stable hyperthyroidism if there was no progression to ophthalmopathy within 18 months of follow-up. In five to seven hyperthyroidism patients, the T-cell repertoire of thyroid tissue was compared with the T-cell repertoire of blood. Following sample collection, hyperthyroidism patients were given methimazole at a starting dose of 30 mg daily, and ophthalmopathy patients were given high-dose intravenous methylprednisolone. In total, some 130 blood samples were TCR-sequenced: around 42 ophthalmopathy, 80 or so hyperthyroidism and roughly 17 hyperthyroidism-to-ophthalmopathy patients. The independent validation cohort included approximately 19 hyperthyroidism patients plus 17 patients who later progressed from hyperthyroidism to ophthalmopathy. TCR beta repertoire signatures were used to distinguish Graves' ophthalmopathy from Graves' hyperthyroidism and to predict progression to ophthalmopathy. To explore V-J signatures that separate ophthalmopathy from hyperthyroidism, a discovery set of about a hundred patients was enrolled, consisting of 40 to 45 with ophthalmopathy and around 60 with stable hyperthyroidism. What the work shows at the level of the full study, not this receptor alone: Most expanded thyroid clonotypes with a frequency above 0.001 also appeared in blood, which suggests that blood repertoires may reflect the immune response in the thyroid. Sample size was not predetermined statistically, and investigators were not blinded to group allocation. In validation, the model predicted ophthalmopathy progression with about 71% sensitivity and roughly 72% specificity; some 13 predicted patients were CT-confirmed with GO in a median of approximately six months. In cross-validation, the 13-signature model distinguished ophthalmopathy from stable hyperthyroidism with nearly 90% sensitivity and 81% to 83% specificity, and in the test set the corresponding values were approximately 79% and 70%.

The CDR3 numbers 14 residues from cysteine through phenylalanine. Only the CDR3 portion is preserved as DNA: 42 bases, with reading frame beginning at the first base. The junction shows trimming of 3 bases on V and 0 bases on J, plus 6 bases between the germline ends. According to the germline V gene (reference sequence), CDR1 reads SEHNR and CDR2 reads FQNEAQ. The sample consisted of peripheral blood or thyroid tissue (not recorded which). Recombination connected TRBV7-9 to TRBJ1-5; the D gene assignment is ambiguous. The receptor was isolated from an adult man with Graves' hyperthyroidism. Here is the DNA: TGTGCCAGCAGCTTGGGAAATAGCAATCAGCCCCAGCATTTT. It is translated as CASSLGNSNQPQHF.